One and the same sample provided the 21 T cell receptor beta chains below, sequenced in a study of graft-versus-host responses after intestinal transplantation. Their antigens are not known. Profiling relied on immunoSEQ multiplex PCR, and the TCRdb table lists in-frame clones only, not all of them. The table lists 100,000 to 110,000 clones, more than 85% of them singletons, with about 0.9% in the top ten. The specimen was unstimulated CD4+ T cells sorted from spleen or lymph node cells, collected before transplant. The receptor source for this set is a human donor who was the organ donor for an intestinal transplant.

This chain links TRBV20-1 with TRBJ2-1, with D hard to call. Germline lookup yields CDR1 DFQATT and CDR2 SNEGSKA (reference sequence). The V end lost 6 bases, the J end lost 15 bases, and 12 bases lay between the germline ends. This CDR3 has 9 amino acids. The CDR3 DNA reads as TGCAGTGCCCCGAAAGTTCCGTTCTTC. Translation: CSAPKVPFF.

V usage is TRBV6-6 and J usage is TRBJ2-3; D gene unclear. V lost 4 bases and J 4 bases, leaving 3 bases between the germline ends. From germline, CDR1 is MNHNY and CDR2 SVGAGI (reference sequence). This CDR3 contains 11 residues. CDR3 region: CASSLSDTQYF. The CDR3 region has the DNA TGTGCCAGCAGTTTATCAGATACGCAGTATTTT.

The V call is TRBV6-5, the J call TRBJ2-7, with D possibly matching TRBD2 (6 bases). The V gene lost 6 bases and the J gene lost 4 bases, with 10 bases spanning the gap. The CDR3 contains 12 residues. CDR1 MNHEY and CDR2 SVGAGI come from the germline V gene. This CDR3 is CASRSAGYEQYF. The CDR3 nucleotides read TGTGCCAGCAGGAGCGCGGGGTACGAGCAGTACTTC.

V gene TRBV5-1 combines with J gene TRBJ2-7; no reliable D call. The V gene lost 0 bases and the J gene lost 0 bases, with 13 bases spanning the gap. Germline values: CDR1 SGHRS, CDR2 YFSETQ. The CDR3 covers 16 residues. The CDR3 bases are TGCGCCAGCAGCTTGGCCGGAACGGTGAGCTCCTACGAGCAGTACTTC. Protein sequence: CASSLAGTVSSYEQYF.

The rearrangement uses TRBV30 and TRBJ1-4; D gene unclear. This CDR3 spans 14 amino acids. Trimming removed 5 bases at V and 4 bases at J, with 14 bases between. Looked up from germline, CDR1 is GTSNPN and CDR2 is SVGIG (reference sequence). CDR3 sequence: CAWEPTRLNEKLFF. In nucleotides, the CDR3 is TGTGCCTGGGAACCTACGAGGCTTAATGAAAAACTGTTTTTT.

The chain links TRBV6-6 to TRBJ1-5; weak D call: TRBD1 (5 bases). Germline V lookup: CDR1 MNHNY, CDR2 SVGAGI (reference sequence). V was trimmed by 3 bases and J by 2 bases, leaving 11 bases between them. The CDR3 extends over 15 amino acids. CDR3 sequence: CASSYLLGGNQPQHF. The CDR3 DNA reads TGTGCCAGCAGTTATCTCCTGGGGGGCAATCAGCCCCAGCATTTT.

V is TRBV6-1 and J is TRBJ1-2, with D possibly being TRBD1 (5 bases). Germline-derived CDR1 and CDR2 are MNHNS and SASEGT. V gave up 7 bases and J gave up 7 bases, with 22 bases separating them. The CDR3 has 15 amino acids. The CDR3, as DNA: TGTGCCAGCATCGTCCGGGACGCAGGTTTGGGTGGCTACACCTTC. Translating it yields CASIVRDAGLGGYTF.

This chain connects TRBV7-9 to TRBJ1-2, with D possibly matching TRBD1 (5 bases). CDR3 length equals 13 residues. Germline lookup yields CDR1 SEHNR and CDR2 FQNEAQ (reference sequence). V was trimmed by 1 base and J by 4 bases, leaving 7 bases between them. CDR3 bases: TGTGCCAGCAGCTTAGAGGGGACCTATGGCTACACCTTC. It encodes CASSLEGTYGYTF.

The chain has TRBV5-6 and TRBJ1-2; D is unresolved. Germline-derived CDR1 and CDR2 are SGHDT and YYEEEE. The CDR3 is made up of 13 amino acids. The V end was cut by 0 bases, the J end by 4 bases, with 7 bases between. Here the CDR3 DNA reads TGTGCCAGCAGCTTGGACCAGACCTATGGCTACACCTTC. This codes for CASSLDQTYGYTF.

CDR3 nucleotide sequence: TGTGCCAGCAGCTTCGGACTAGCGGGGGGCACAGATACGCAGTATTTT. Translating it yields CASSFGLAGGTDTQYF. This chain connects TRBV7-2 to TRBJ2-3, with 13 bases matching TRBD2. V dropped 3 bases and J dropped 1; count of bases not matched to a gene: 1. CDR1 is SGHTA and CDR2 is FQGNSA in the germline V gene. This CDR3 has 16 amino acids. Combining the CDR3 with reference TRBV7-2 and TRBJ2-3 gives the whole variable domain GAGVSQSPSNKVTEKGKDVELRCDPISGHTALYWYRQSLGQGLEFLIYFQGNSAPDKSGLPSDRFSAERTGGSVSTLTIQRTQQEDSAVYLCASSFGLAGGTDTQYFGPGTRLTVL.

V usage is TRBV5-1 and J usage is TRBJ2-5; D gene ambiguous. This CDR3 has 12 amino acids. Germline CDR1 and CDR2: SGHRS and YFSETQ. V dropped 3 bases and J dropped 4 bases, with 7 bases sitting between them. CDR3 DNA: TGCGCCAGCAGCTCGACCTTAGAGACCCAGTACTTC. Protein sequence: CASSSTLETQYF.

This clone was found a few times. The chain combines TRBV28 with TRBJ2-7; 7 positions agree with TRBD1. V gave up 6 bases and J gave up 3 bases; unmatched junction bases: 11. The germline gives CDR1 MDHEN, CDR2 SYDVKM. The CDR3 is 15 amino acids. The CDR3 nucleotides are TGTGCCAGCAGCTCCGGACAGGTCCATTTCTACGAGCAGTACTTC. Protein product: CASSSGQVHFYEQYF.

This chain uses TRBV27 with TRBJ1-4; the D is unclear. This CDR3 is built from 13 residues. Germline CDR1 is MNHEY and CDR2 is SMNVEV (reference sequence). V lost 10 bases to trimming and J lost 8 bases, with 17 bases between them. The CDR3 spells CAITRGVGEKLFF. The DNA of the CDR3 is TGTGCCATCACGCGCGGGGTTGGGGAAAAACTGTTTTTT.

The rearrangement links TRBV5-5 to TRBJ2-1; weak D call: TRBD2 (5 bases). V lost 0 bases and J lost 7, with 14 bases in between. The CDR3 extends over 15 amino acids. The germline V gene encodes CDR1 SGHKS and CDR2 YYEKEE (reference sequence). CDR3 DNA: TGTGCCAGCAGCTTGGTCCCGGGGTCGGGGAATGAGCAGTTCTTC. It codes for CASSLVPGSGNEQFF.

The chain recombines TRBV28 with TRBJ1-2; tentative D call: TRBD1 (6 bases). Trimming took 4 bases from V and 5 from J, leaving 20 bases between them. CDR3 length equals 16 residues. Germline lookup yields CDR1 MDHEN and CDR2 SYDVKM. Written as DNA, the CDR3 is TGTGCCAGCAGTTCGCAAGACCGGGACAAGGCATATGGCTACACCTTC. Translated: CASSSQDRDKAYGYTF.

This clone was counted a single time. The gene calls are TRBV28 and TRBJ2-7, with TRBD1 matching 7 bases. Trimming at V came to 5 bases and at J to 6 bases, leaving 10 bases not matched to a gene. The CDR3 covers 14 residues. The germline gives CDR1 MDHEN, CDR2 SYDVKM. The CDR3 sequence: CASSATGPLLEQYF. CDR3 coding DNA: TGTGCCAGCAGTGCGACAGGGCCCCTCCTCGAGCAGTACTTC.

This rearrangement joins TRBV19 to TRBJ1-5; weak D call: TRBD1 (5 bases). In germline, CDR1 is LNHDA, CDR2 SQIVND (reference sequence). This CDR3 has 14 residues. V was shortened by 5 bases and J by 6 bases, with 14 bases between the two germline ends. The CDR3 loop reads CASSPQGSSQPQHF. CDR3 nucleotides: TGTGCCAGTAGTCCCCAGGGCTCGAGTCAGCCCCAGCATTTT.

The chain combines TRBV5-4 with TRBJ2-7, with a tentative D call TRBD1 (6 bases). The CDR3 loop spans 19 amino acids. Trimming cost V 3 bases and J 2 bases, with 27 bases left between them. Germline V CDR1 and CDR2: SGHNT, YYREEE (reference sequence). CDR3 nucleotides: TGTGCCAGCAGCTCTACCCGAAGCACACAGGGTGTCTCAGCCTACGAGCAGTACTTC. Its translation is CASSSTRSTQGVSAYEQYF.

This chain joins TRBV5-1 and TRBJ2-5; 7 nucleotides line up with TRBD2. The ends lost 4 bases at V and 5 bases at J; junction bases unmatched: 14. This CDR3 has 16 residues. Germline V lookup: CDR1 SGHRS, CDR2 YFSETQ. The CDR3 spells CASSGQAGTSHETQYF. CDR3 nucleotide sequence: TGCGCCAGCAGCGGGCAAGCGGGGACCTCACATGAGACCCAGTACTTC.

V usage is TRBV4-1 and J usage is TRBJ2-3; 7 nucleotides align to TRBD2. Germline CDR1 is MGHRA and CDR2 is YSYEKL. CDR3 length: 18 residues. V dropped 0 bases and J dropped 1; count of bases not matched to a gene: 10. CDR3 DNA: TGCGCCAGCAGCCAAGAGACGGGCGGGACTACACGCACAGATACGCAGTATTTT. Translating it yields CASSQETGGTTRTDTQYF.

The chain couples TRBV2 to TRBJ1-2; D is undetermined. This CDR3 has 12 residues. The germline CDR1 and CDR2 sequences are SNHLY and FYNNEI. Trimming shortened V by 4 bases and J by 4 bases, and 7 bases separated the two germline ends. The CDR3 nucleotides read TGTGCCAGCAGTGCAGGAATCTATGGCTACACCTTC. Translated, it gives CASSAGIYGYTF.